This T cell receptor beta chain was sequenced during a study of cytotoxic CD8 clonotypes in ibrutinib-treated CLL. At the level of the study: Productive templates per sample averaged roughly 270,000; productive rearrangements, some 99,000.

From germline, CDR1 is SQVTM and CDR2 ANQGSEA. After removal of 4 bases from V and 5 bases from J, the junction contained 5 bases not matched to a gene. This CDR3 has 13 residues. This clone has only one observation. Its antigen is not identified. Generated by immunoSEQ multiplex PCR, the TCRdb table keeps only in-frame clones and is missing some. The sample lists approximately 300,000 clones; around four fifths were seen once. Findings and caveats of the study: Shared public clonotypes were rare, and on treatment they either got smaller or stayed the same. Clonality, elevated at ibrutinib response, dropped back toward baseline at progression.

This clonotype was sampled from a human donor with chronic lymphocytic leukemia. The sample here was PBMCs, taken before ibrutinib treatment. The chain employs TRBV29-1 and TRBJ2-1, with 7 bases lining up with TRBD1. CDR3 region: CSVVDRIDNEQFF. Here the CDR3 DNA reads TGCAGCGTTGTGGACAGGATCGACAATGAGCAGTTCTTC.